The 28 T cell receptor beta chains in this list originate from one sample, sequenced in a study of patients and donors after allogeneic stem cell transplantation. In TCRdb, the RT-PCR reads were re-called with MiXCR into one record per CDR3 protein. The data show around 150,000 distinct CDR3 sequences, approximately 31% seen once. The sample was blood, either unsorted or a sorted T cell fraction (not recorded which). The receptors come from a human donor who was either an allogeneic HSCT recipient or a stem cell or donor lymphocyte infusion donor (not recorded which). It is not recorded whose cells these are; they may come from a transplant donor.

This clonotype has more than one count but fewer than ten. V gene TRBV6-6 combines with J gene TRBJ2-7; TRBD1 matches at 11 bases. V lost 2 bases and J lost 3; bases outside the gene matches: 9. This CDR3 contains 17 residues. Germline V gene lookup returns CDR1 MNHNY and CDR2 SVGAGI (reference sequence). The DNA for the CDR3 is TGTGCCAGCAGTTACCGTTCGGGACAGGGGGGAAGCTACGAGCAGTACTTC. The encoded protein is CASSYRSGQGGSYEQYF.

The chain links TRBV7-2 to TRBJ2-3, with 11 nucleotides matching TRBD2. CDR3 size: 15 residues. The V segment lost 2 bases and the J segment 10 bases; nucleotides outside the gene matches: 8. The germline gives CDR1 SGHTA, CDR2 FQGNSA. The CDR3 bases are TGTGCCAGCAGCTTAAGTAAGCTAGCGGGAGGTGCGCAGTATTTT. Amino acid sequence: CASSLSKLAGGAQYF.

This clonotype was observed at least ten times. The gene calls are TRBV29-1 and TRBJ2-7; 7 positions match TRBD1. This CDR3 contains 15 residues. V shed 4 bases and J 7 bases; nucleotides not matched to a gene: 16. CDR1 is SQVTM and CDR2 is ANQGSEA in the germline V gene. CDR3 residues: CSVAFTGTASEEQYF. CDR3 nucleotides: TGCAGCGTTGCTTTCACCGGGACAGCCTCGGAAGAGCAGTACTTC.

V usage is TRBV18 and J usage is TRBJ1-2, with D possibly being TRBD1 (5 bases). This CDR3 comprises 17 residues. Germline V gene lookup returns CDR1 KGHSH and CDR2 LQKENI. Trimming cost V 5 bases and J 4 bases, with 23 bases left between them. The CDR3 sequence is CASSVLPGLQPAYGYTF. The CDR3 coding sequence is TGTGCCAGCTCAGTACTACCGGGACTGCAACCCGCCTATGGCTACACCTTC. The full variable domain, its missing parts supplied by reference TRBV18 and TRBJ1-2, is NAGVMQNPRHLVRRRGQEARLRCSPMKGHSHVYWYRQLPEEGLKFMVYLQKENIIDESGMPKERFSAEFPKEGPSILRIQQVVRGDSAAYFCASSVLPGLQPAYGYTFGSGTRLTVV.

This clonotype was detected a few times. This rearrangement joins TRBV28 to TRBJ1-5, with D hard to call. Trimming removed 6 bases at V and 5 bases at J, with 5 bases between. This CDR3 spans 11 amino acids. The germline CDR1 and CDR2 sequences are MDHEN and SYDVKM. The CDR3 sequence: CASSQDQPQHF. In nucleotides, the CDR3 is TGTGCCAGCAGCCAGGATCAGCCCCAGCATTTT.

This clonotype has only a few counts. The genes are TRBV27 and TRBJ1-6; D is unresolved. This CDR3 has 15 amino acids. Germline V gene data show CDR1 as MNHEY and CDR2 as SMNVEV (reference sequence). The V end lost 2 bases, the J end lost 0 bases, and 5 bases lay between the germline ends. Here the CDR3 DNA reads TGTGCCAGCAGTTTACTCCGCTCCTATAATTCACCCCTCCACTTT. Translation: CASSLLRSYNSPLHF.

The chain is built from TRBV4-1 and TRBJ2-7, with D perhaps being TRBD1 or TRBD2 (5 bases each). V lost 3 bases and J lost 2, with 11 bases in between. CDR3 length: 14 residues. CDR1 and CDR2 from the germline V gene are MGHRA and YSYEKL. The CDR3 sequence is CASSHAWGTYEQYF. The CDR3 nucleotides read TGCGCCAGCAGCCATGCCTGGGGGACCTACGAGCAGTACTTC.

In this sample, this clonotype turned up a few times. The chain joins TRBV6-2 or TRBV6-3 to TRBJ2-1, with a tentative D call TRBD2 (5 bases). The CDR3 has 16 residues. Germline lookup yields CDR1 MNHEY and CDR2 SVGEGT. V lost 2 bases to trimming and J lost 4 bases, with 15 bases between them. CDR3 sequence reads: CASSYEDWSLYNEQFF. The CDR3 region has the DNA TGTGCCAGCAGTTACGAGGACTGGTCCTTATACAATGAGCAGTTCTTC.

This clonotype was counted once. This rearrangement joins TRBV5-1 to TRBJ2-5; D not certain. Germline loops: CDR1 SGHRS, CDR2 YFSETQ. Deletions cut 2 bases from V and 6 bases from J, with 5 bases between. This CDR3 is 11 amino acids long. CDR3 DNA: TGCGCCAGCAGCTTCGGGCAGACCCAGTACTTC. Amino acid sequence: CASSFGQTQYF. The complete variable domain, with remaining parts taken from reference TRBV5-1 and TRBJ2-5, reads KAGVTQTPRYLIKTRGQQVTLSCSPISGHRSVSWYQQTPGQGLQFLFEYFSETQRNKGNFPGRFSGRQFSNSRSEMNVSTLELGDSALYLCASSFGQTQYFGPGTRLLVL.

This clonotype was detected only a few times. This rearrangement joins TRBV3-1 to TRBJ2-7; D is unclear. This CDR3 contains 15 residues. Per the germline V gene, CDR1 is LGHDT and CDR2 is YNNKEL (reference sequence). Deletions cut 0 bases from V and 7 bases from J, with 16 bases between. The CDR3 DNA reads as TGTGCCAGCAGCCAAGACTTTTTTAGGAGCGAGGAGCAGTACTTC. Its protein is CASSQDFFRSEEQYF.

This clonotype was picked up a small number of times. V and J are TRBV27 and TRBJ1-5; TRBD1 matches 7 bases. The germline V gene has CDR1 MNHEY and CDR2 SMNVEV (reference sequence). The V segment lost 3 bases and the J segment 5 bases; nucleotides outside the gene matches: 10. The CDR3 extends over 16 amino acids. DNA for the CDR3: TGTGCCAGCAGTTTTTCGAAGACAGGGCTGGATCAGCCCCAGCATTTT. Protein: CASSFSKTGLDQPQHF.

Only a few counts were recorded for this clonotype. The rearrangement links TRBV5-1 to TRBJ2-5, with unresolved D. Trimming shortened V by 0 bases and J by 2 bases, and 2 bases separated the two germline ends. Germline V gives CDR1 SGHRS, CDR2 YFSETQ. The CDR3 sequence is 12 residues long. The CDR3 reads CASSLEQETQYF. The CDR3, as DNA: TGCGCCAGCAGCTTGGAGCAAGAGACCCAGTACTTC.

In this sample, this clonotype turned up a few times. The chain joins TRBV20-1 to TRBJ1-2; 9 nucleotides agree with TRBD1. Germline CDR1 reads DFQATT; CDR2 reads SNEGSKA (reference sequence). The length of the CDR3 is 14 residues. Trimming at V came to 3 bases and at J to 4 bases, leaving 6 bases not matched to a gene. CDR3 DNA sequence: TGCAGTGCTAGTGGGGGACAGGGAGGCTATGGCTACACCTTC. This translates into CSASGGQGGYGYTF.

This clonotype was counted between two and nine times. CDR3 loop: CASSYWVGLHNEQFF. The CDR3, as DNA: TGTGCCAGCAGTTACTGGGTAGGACTCCACAATGAGCAGTTCTTC. This rearrangement joins TRBV6-5 to TRBJ2-1, with D perhaps TRBD2 (5 bases). There are 15 residues in the CDR3. Germline V CDR1 and CDR2: MNHEY, SVGAGI. V gave up 1 base and J gave up 5 bases, with 12 bases separating them.

This chain uses TRBV4-3 with TRBJ2-7; TRBD2 might be the D (5 bases). The CDR3 has 13 residues. Deletions cut 1 base from V and 7 bases from J, with 11 bases between. Germline CDR1 reads LGHNA; CDR2 reads YSLEER. CDR3 region: CASSQAGSREQYF. Written as DNA, the CDR3 is TGCGCCAGCAGCCAAGCGGGGTCCCGGGAGCAGTACTTC.

V is TRBV7-3 and J is TRBJ2-1; tentative D call: TRBD1 (5 bases). Germline CDR1 and CDR2: SGHTA and FQGTGA. The CDR3 runs 15 residues. Between the trimmed V and J ends, which lost 5 bases and 4 bases, there was a span of 15 bases. CDR3 nucleotide sequence: TGTGCCAGCAGCCAGGGCCCGCTAGAATACAATGAGCAGTTCTTC. It translates to CASSQGPLEYNEQFF. Looking up the rest from reference TRBV7-3 and TRBJ2-1 gives the full variable domain: GAGVSQTPSNKVTEKGKYVELRCDPISGHTALYWYRQSLGQGPEFLIYFQGTGAADDSGLPNDRFFAVRPEGSVSTLKIQRTERGDSAVYLCASSQGPLEYNEQFFGPGTRLTVL.

This clonotype was recorded only once. This rearrangement joins TRBV20-1 to TRBJ2-6, with TRBD2 matching 9 bases. This CDR3 region has 20 residues. Germline V gives CDR1 DFQATT, CDR2 SNEGSKA (reference sequence). V lost 2 bases to trimming and J lost 1 base; unmatched junction nucleotides: 15. CDR3: CSARFGGRAFGNSGANVLTF. Here the CDR3 DNA reads TGCAGTGCTAGATTTGGCGGGAGGGCCTTCGGGAATTCTGGGGCCAACGTCCTGACTTTC.

The gene calls are TRBV3-1 and TRBJ2-3; 10 bases line up with TRBD1. V gave up 2 bases and J gave up 3 bases; unmatched junction bases: 2. The CDR3 runs 15 residues. Germline lookup yields CDR1 LGHDT and CDR2 YNNKEL (reference sequence). CDR3 nucleotides: TGTGCCAGCAGCCAACGGGACAGGGGTACAGATACGCAGTATTTT. Its translation: CASSQRDRGTDTQYF.

In its sample, this clonotype was seen a few times. The chain combines TRBV29-1 with TRBJ2-7; D assignment may be TRBD1 or TRBD2 (6 bases each). Germline V lookup: CDR1 SQVTM, CDR2 ANQGSEA. V lost 2 bases, J lost 3 bases, and 11 bases lay in between. The CDR3 spans 13 residues. CDR3 protein: CSVETGGDYEQYF. In DNA, the CDR3 is TGCAGCGTTGAAACCGGGGGCGACTACGAGCAGTACTTC.

The chain joins TRBV4-3 to TRBJ1-3; no firm D call. V was clipped by 0 bases and J by 0 bases, with 6 bases between them. The germline V gene has CDR1 LGHNA and CDR2 YSLEER. The CDR3 is 15 amino acids. This chain's CDR3 is CASSQDSNSGNTIYF. The CDR3 bases are TGCGCCAGCAGCCAAGATTCGAACTCTGGAAACACCATATATTTT.

This clonotype was found a few times. The chain employs TRBV5-1 and TRBJ1-2, with D unresolved. The CDR3 runs to 11 residues. V lost 4 bases and J 8 bases, leaving 9 bases between the germline ends. From germline, CDR1 is SGHRS and CDR2 YFSETQ. The CDR3 DNA reads TGCGCCAGCAGCGAGCCATCCGGCTACACCTTC. It codes for CASSEPSGYTF.

The V gene is TRBV5-5, the J gene TRBJ2-2; D remains unclear. The CDR3 covers 12 residues. Per the germline V gene, CDR1 is SGHKS and CDR2 is YYEKEE (reference sequence). Trimming took 3 bases from V and 1 from J, leaving 1 base between them. CDR3 protein: CASSWNTGELFF. The CDR3 region has the DNA TGTGCCAGCAGCTGGAACACCGGGGAGCTGTTTTTT.

This clonotype turned up a few times. The V gene is TRBV28, the J gene TRBJ2-6; 8 bases match TRBD1. This CDR3 comprises 15 residues. Germline V CDR1 and CDR2: MDHEN, SYDVKM. J was trimmed by 0 bases and V by 8 bases; bases with no gene match: 3. CDR3 residues: CASGGQASGANVLTF. CDR3 nucleotide sequence: TGTGCCAGCGGGGGACAGGCCTCTGGGGCCAACGTCCTGACTTTC.

The table lists this clonotype with a few counts. The CDR3 spells CASSQGGQGLYEQYF. In nucleotides, the CDR3 is TGTGCCAGCAGCCAGGGAGGACAGGGCCTTTACGAGCAGTACTTC. This sequence joins TRBV14 and TRBJ2-7, with TRBD1 identical over 8 bases. Germline CDR1 is SGHDN and CDR2 is FVKESK. The trim removed 3 bases at V and 4 bases at J, leaving 8 bases unmatched. This CDR3 region has 15 residues.

V is TRBV30 and J is TRBJ2-5; D not certain. V was trimmed by 3 bases and J by 8 bases, leaving 13 bases between them. Germline CDR1 is GTSNPN and CDR2 is SVGIG (reference sequence). This CDR3 has 12 residues. The CDR3 loop reads CAWSAYWKTQYF. CDR3 in DNA: TGTGCCTGGAGCGCATACTGGAAAACCCAGTACTTC.

The chain joins TRBV20-1 to TRBJ1-4; the match to TRBD1 covers 8 bases. V lost 4 bases to trimming and J lost 7 bases; unmatched junction nucleotides: 20. This CDR3 region has 18 residues. CDR1 is DFQATT and CDR2 is SNEGSKA in the germline V gene (reference sequence). CDR3 amino acids: CSATLSGTGRPGGEKLFF. CDR3 sequence (DNA): TGCAGTGCTACCCTCTCCGGGACAGGCCGTCCGGGAGGTGAAAAACTGTTTTTT.

The chain joins TRBV5-1 to TRBJ2-7, with 8 bases lining up with TRBD1. This CDR3 region has 19 residues. V lost 1 base to trimming and J lost 0 bases; unmatched junction nucleotides: 15. In germline, CDR1 is SGHRS, CDR2 YFSETQ. CDR3 amino acids: CASSLRRTGNPLSSYEQYF. The CDR3 coding sequence is TGCGCCAGCAGCTTGAGGCGGACAGGGAATCCCTTGAGCTCCTACGAGCAGTACTTC.

This clonotype has only a few counts. One junction end disagrees with the germline gene, perhaps due to a read error. V usage is TRBV24-1 and J usage is TRBJ2-3; D not certain. In germline, CDR1 is KGHDR, CDR2 SFDVKD. The CDR3 has 14 residues. The CDR3: CATSDLQGPDTQYF. The CDR3 DNA sequence: TGTGCCACTAGTGATTTGCAAGGGCCAGATACGCAGTATTTT.